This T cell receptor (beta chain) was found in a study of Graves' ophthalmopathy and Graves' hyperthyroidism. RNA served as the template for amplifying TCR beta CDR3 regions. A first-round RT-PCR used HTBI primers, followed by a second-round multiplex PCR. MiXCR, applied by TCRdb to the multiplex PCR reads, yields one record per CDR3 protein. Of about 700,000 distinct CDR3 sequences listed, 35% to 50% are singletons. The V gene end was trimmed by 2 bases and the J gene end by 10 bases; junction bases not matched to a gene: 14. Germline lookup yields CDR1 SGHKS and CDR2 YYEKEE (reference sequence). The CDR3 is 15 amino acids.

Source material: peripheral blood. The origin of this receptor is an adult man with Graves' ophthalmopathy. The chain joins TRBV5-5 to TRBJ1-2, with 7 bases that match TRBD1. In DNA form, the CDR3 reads TGTGCCAGCAGCTTCCTTAAACGGGACAGCCGAAACTACACCTTC. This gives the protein CASSFLKRDSRNYTF. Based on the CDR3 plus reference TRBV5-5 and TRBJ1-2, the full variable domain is DAGVTQSPTHLIKTRGQQVTLRCSPISGHKSVSWYQQVLGQGPQFIFQYYEKEERGRGNFPDRFSARQFPNYSSELNVNALLLGDSALYLCASSFLKRDSRNYTFGSGTRLTVV.